This TCR beta chain is from a study of human T cells and chemical hapten exposure. From germline, CDR1 is SGHAT and CDR2 FQNNGV. This CDR3 contains 12 residues. The germline V and J ends were trimmed by 1 base and 9 bases, with 7 bases remaining between them. A remark on this clonotype: Its target is not known.

The time point: pre-sensitization, week 0. The treatment: therapeutic diphenylcyclopropenone sensitization with weekly scalp DPC. Study-level points and caveats: Donors had alopecia, so their immune response may differ from healthy people's. High-frequency TCRs, those above 1 in 1000, stayed the same after DPC sensitization.

TCRdb processed the RACE reads anew with MiXCR; each CDR3 protein has one entry. The sample has roughly 100,000 distinct CDR3 sequences; roughly a tenth are singletons. The sequencing used whole blood, collected in connection with sensitization to the hapten diphenylcyclopropenone (DPC). The receptor was isolated from a woman in her sixties or seventies with alopecia areata. Some clones in this sample may be carry-over from other donors' samples. The chain uses TRBV11-2 and TRBJ2-1; D not resolved. The CDR3 nucleotides read TGTGCCAGCAGCTTAGGGCCGGGTGAGCAGTTCTTC. Its translation is CASSLGPGEQFF.